This TCR beta chain comes out of a study of patients and donors after allogeneic stem cell transplantation. This clonotype occurred a few times. TCRdb recomputed calls from the RT-PCR reads with MiXCR, one row per CDR3 protein. The table lists more than 850,000 distinct CDR3 sequences, about 20% of them singletons. The junction had 13 bases not matched to a gene; V was cut back by 6 bases and J by 6 bases. CDR3 size: 16 residues. This sequence was found in a human donor who was either an allogeneic HSCT recipient or a stem cell or donor lymphocyte infusion donor (not recorded which). It is not recorded whose cells these are; they may come from a transplant donor. The rearrangement uses TRBV12-3 or TRBV12-4 and TRBJ2-1; 8 bases agree with TRBD2. Sequenced input: blood, either unsorted or a sorted T cell fraction (not recorded which). CDR3 DNA: TGTGCCAGCAGGCCAACTGTGGCGGGAGGTGGCAATGAGCAGTTCTTC. Protein sequence: CASRPTVAGGGNEQFF.